This T cell receptor (beta chain) was documented in a study of blood T cell repertoires in COVID-19. Across the whole study: Material from acute and convalescent COVID-19 was sourced from the United States, Italy and Spain. PBMCs, B-cell-depleted T cells, or T cells provided the cDNA or gDNA that made up the material.

CDR3 size: 12 residues. The germline CDR1 and CDR2 sequences are MDHEN and SYDVKM. V lost 3 bases to trimming and J lost 7 bases, with 7 bases between them. Data came from immunoSEQ multiplex PCR; TCRdb stores just in-frame clones and leaves some out. The table has fewer than 200,000 clones, roughly 87% seen once. The sequencing sample was made of peripheral blood. The TCR comes from a woman aged 70-85 years with acute or convalescent COVID-19. The gene calls are TRBV28 and TRBJ2-1; TRBD2 is a possible D gene (5 bases). CDR3 region: CASSFGDNEQFF. The CDR3 DNA is TGTGCCAGCAGTTTCGGGGATAATGAGCAGTTCTTC.